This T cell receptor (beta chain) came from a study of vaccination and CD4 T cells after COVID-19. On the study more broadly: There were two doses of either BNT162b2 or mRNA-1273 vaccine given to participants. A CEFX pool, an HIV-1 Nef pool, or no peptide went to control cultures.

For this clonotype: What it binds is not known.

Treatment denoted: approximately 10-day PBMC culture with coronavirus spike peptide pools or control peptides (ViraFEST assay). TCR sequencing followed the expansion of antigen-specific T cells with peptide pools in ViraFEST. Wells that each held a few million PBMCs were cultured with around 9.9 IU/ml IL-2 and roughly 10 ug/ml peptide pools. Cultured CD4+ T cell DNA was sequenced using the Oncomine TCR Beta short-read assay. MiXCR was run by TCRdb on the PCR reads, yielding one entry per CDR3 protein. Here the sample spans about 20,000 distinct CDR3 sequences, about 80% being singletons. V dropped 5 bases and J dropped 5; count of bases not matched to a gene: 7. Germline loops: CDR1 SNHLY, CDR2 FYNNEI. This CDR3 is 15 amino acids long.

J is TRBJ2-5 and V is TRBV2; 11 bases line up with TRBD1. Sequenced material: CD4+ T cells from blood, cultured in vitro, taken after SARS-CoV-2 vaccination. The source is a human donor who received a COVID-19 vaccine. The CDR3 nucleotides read TGTGCCAGCAGTCTTAGGACAGGGGGCATGGAGACCCAGTACTTC. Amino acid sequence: CASSLRTGGMETQYF.